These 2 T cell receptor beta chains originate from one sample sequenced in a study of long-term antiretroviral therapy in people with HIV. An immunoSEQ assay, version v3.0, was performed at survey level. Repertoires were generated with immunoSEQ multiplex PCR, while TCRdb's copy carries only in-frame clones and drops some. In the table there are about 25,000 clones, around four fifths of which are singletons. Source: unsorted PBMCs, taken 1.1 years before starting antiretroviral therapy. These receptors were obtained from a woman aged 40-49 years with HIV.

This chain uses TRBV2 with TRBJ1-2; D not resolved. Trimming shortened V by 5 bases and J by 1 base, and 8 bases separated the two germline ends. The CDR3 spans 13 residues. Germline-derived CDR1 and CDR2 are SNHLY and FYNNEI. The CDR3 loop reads CASSPTYNYGYTF. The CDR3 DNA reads TGTGCCAGCAGTCCGACCTATAACTATGGCTACACCTTC.

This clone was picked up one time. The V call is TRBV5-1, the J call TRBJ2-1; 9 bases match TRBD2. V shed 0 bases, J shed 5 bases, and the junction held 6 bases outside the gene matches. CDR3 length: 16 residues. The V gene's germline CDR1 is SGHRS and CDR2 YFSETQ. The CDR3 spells CASSLAGPSGNNEQFF. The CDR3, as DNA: TGCGCCAGCAGCTTGGCGGGGCCTAGCGGGAACAATGAGCAGTTCTTC.